This T cell receptor (beta chain) came from a study of shared clonotypes between healthy human individuals. Measured with immunoSEQ multiplex PCR; TCRdb has only the in-frame clones, and not every one. The table has hundreds of thousands of clones, 74% seen once. The study enrolled healthy HIV-negative adults without recent acute infections or vaccinations as donors. This clone was recorded a few times. The germline V gene encodes CDR1 GTSNPN and CDR2 SVGIG (reference sequence). The V end was cut by 4 bases, the J end by 2 bases, with 8 bases between. The CDR3 is 13 amino acids. Input material: memory CD4+ T cells sorted from blood. The sample's subset: CD45RA-negative fraction. This chain uses TRBV30 with TRBJ2-2; D might be TRBD1 (6 bases). The sequence derives from a man aged 25 to 45 in good health. CDR3 coding DNA: TGTGCCTGGACGGGACACAACACCGGGGAGCTGTTTTTT. This sequence encodes CAWTGHNTGELFF.